What follows are 23 T cell receptor beta chains derived from one specimen sequenced in a study of high-grade serous ovarian cancer treatment subgroups. Tumor samples were taken before definitive surgery or chemotherapy. Sequenced by immunoSEQ multiplex PCR; TCRdb stores in-frame clones only, minus some. The table includes around 15,000 clones, 73% detected once. The source material was tumor tissue. These receptors were collected from a human donor with high-grade serous ovarian cancer.

The chain links TRBV7-3 to TRBJ1-2; tentative D call: TRBD1 (6 bases). The CDR3 consists of 12 residues. Trimming removed 5 bases at V and 8 bases at J, with 12 bases between. CDR1 is SGHTA and CDR2 is FQGTGA in the germline V gene. The chain's CDR3 is CASSGGGRGYTF. CDR3 bases: TGTGCCAGCAGCGGAGGGGGGAGAGGCTACACCTTC.

The chain employs TRBV7-2 and TRBJ1-5, with D unresolved. Germline CDR1 reads SGHTA; CDR2 reads FQGNSA. The germline V and J ends were trimmed by 2 bases and 5 bases, with 7 bases remaining between them. This CDR3 comprises 13 residues. The CDR3 spells CASSLTPDQPQHF. Written as DNA, the CDR3 is TGTGCCAGCAGCTTAACTCCGGATCAGCCCCAGCATTTT.

Remarks on this clone: Sequence at one end of the junction differs from germline and may be a read error. The genes are TRBV7-6 and TRBJ2-1; possibly TRBD2 for D (6 bases). The CDR3 has 14 residues. Germline V gene data show CDR1 as SGHVS and CDR2 as FNYEAQ. CDR3 residues: CASSAPGLHKEQFF. The CDR3 DNA reads TGTGCCAGCAGCGCACCGGGACTCCACAAGGAGCAGTTCTTC.

The genes are TRBV7-9 and TRBJ2-3, with D possibly called TRBD1 or TRBD2 (5 bases each). The CDR3 extends over 13 amino acids. V gave up 1 base and J gave up 6 bases, with 8 bases separating them. Germline lookup yields CDR1 SEHNR and CDR2 FQNEAQ (reference sequence). The CDR3 coding sequence is TGTGCCAGCAGCTTAGGGGGGTACGATACGCAGTATTTT. Translated, it gives CASSLGGYDTQYF.

This chain links TRBV5-6 with TRBJ2-5; D gene uncertain. The CDR3 length is 13 residues. V lost 0 bases and J 5 bases, leaving 8 bases between the germline ends. Germline CDR1 is SGHDT and CDR2 is YYEEEE. CDR3 in amino acids: CASSLVRRETQYF. The CDR3, as DNA: TGTGCCAGCAGCTTGGTACGACGGGAGACCCAGTACTTC.

V is TRBV7-2 and J is TRBJ2-7, with D tentatively TRBD2 (6 bases). The CDR3 extends over 13 amino acids. CDR1 SGHTA and CDR2 FQGNSA come from the germline V gene. Trimming stripped 1 base from V and 4 bases from J, with 8 bases between. The CDR3 reads CASSLGGVYEQYF. The CDR3 DNA reads as TGTGCCAGCAGCTTAGGGGGGGTTTACGAGCAGTACTTC.

The chain employs TRBV6-5 and TRBJ1-1; D is unresolved. There are 14 residues in the CDR3. V dropped 4 bases and J dropped 1 base, with 10 bases sitting between them. From germline, CDR1 is MNHEY and CDR2 SVGAGI. CDR3 region: CASSSSAGNTEAFF. DNA of the CDR3: TGTGCCAGCAGTTCCTCCGCGGGGAACACTGAAGCTTTCTTT.

This chain connects TRBV6-5 to TRBJ1-1; no clear D. The CDR3 sequence is 15 residues long. V dropped 6 bases and J dropped 1 base, with 15 bases sitting between them. Germline values: CDR1 MNHEY, CDR2 SVGAGI. The CDR3 protein is CASSPFGSSNTEAFF. The CDR3 bases are TGTGCCAGCAGCCCATTTGGTTCGTCGAACACTGAAGCTTTCTTT.

V and J are TRBV5-1 and TRBJ2-2; D possibly corresponds to TRBD2 (6 bases). The CDR3 totals 14 residues. From germline, CDR1 is SGHRS and CDR2 YFSETQ. The V end lost 3 bases, the J end lost 4 bases, and 10 bases lay between the germline ends. This chain's CDR3 is CASSSGDATGELFF. CDR3 in DNA: TGCGCCAGCAGCTCGGGGGACGCCACCGGGGAGCTGTTTTTT.

This clone is medium-sized in the sample. V usage is TRBV6-5 and J usage is TRBJ2-7; the match to TRBD2 covers 8 bases. V lost 6 bases and J lost 2; bases outside the gene matches: 6. The CDR3 is 14 residues long. The germline V gene has CDR1 MNHEY and CDR2 SVGAGI. The CDR3, as DNA: TGTGCCAGCAGGGCGGGACTAGTCCCCTACGAGCAGTACTTC. It translates to CASRAGLVPYEQYF.

The rearrangement links TRBV11-2 to TRBJ2-1, with 10 bases aligning to TRBD2. Germline V gives CDR1 SGHAT, CDR2 FQNNGV. After removal of 4 bases from V and 5 bases from J, the junction contained 5 bases not matched to a gene. The CDR3 extends over 15 amino acids. This chain's CDR3 is CASSSERGGHNEQFF. The CDR3 nucleotides read TGTGCCAGCAGCTCCGAGCGGGGGGGCCACAATGAGCAGTTCTTC.

The chain carries TRBV7-2 and TRBJ2-7, with 9 bases identical to TRBD2. The CDR3 runs 17 residues. Germline V gene sequence: CDR1 SGHTA, CDR2 FQGNSA. Unmatched junction bases numbered 9, after V lost 3 bases and J lost 0 bases. CDR3 sequence reads: CASSLGSAGGSSYEQYF. The CDR3 DNA reads as TGTGCCAGCAGCTTGGGGTCTGCGGGGGGGAGCTCCTACGAGCAGTACTTC.

The chain uses TRBV6-5 and TRBJ2-4, with D perhaps TRBD1 (5 bases). Germline CDR1 MNHEY, CDR2 SVGAGI. The CDR3 has 14 amino acids. V was pared by 6 bases and J by 7 bases, with 16 bases between. CDR3 sequence reads: CASSRGQVGNIQYF. CDR3 nucleotide sequence: TGTGCCAGCAGCCGTGGACAAGTCGGGAACATTCAGTACTTC.

This chain's CDR3 is CSVGDSHYGYTF. CDR3 DNA sequence: TGCAGCGTCGGAGACAGCCACTATGGCTACACCTTC. The rearrangement uses TRBV29-1 and TRBJ1-2; tentative D call: TRBD1 (5 bases). V lost 6 bases, J lost 3 bases, and 11 bases lay in between. Looked up from germline, CDR1 is SQVTM and CDR2 is ANQGSEA. This CDR3 has 12 residues.

This clone was found once. The chain employs TRBV11-2 and TRBJ1-2; D not resolved. CDR1 and CDR2 from the germline V gene are SGHAT and FQNNGV. This CDR3 region has 13 residues. The V gene lost 5 bases and the J gene lost 2 bases, with 9 bases spanning the gap. The CDR3 region is CASSPGVNYGYTF. For the CDR3, the DNA is TGTGCCAGCAGCCCCGGGGTAAACTATGGCTACACCTTC.

The gene calls are TRBV5-4 and TRBJ2-3; 9 bases are a match to TRBD1. Germline CDR1 reads SGHNT; CDR2 reads YYREEE (reference sequence). The junction had 11 bases not matched to a gene; V was cut back by 4 bases and J by 5 bases. The CDR3 contains 16 residues. The CDR3 region is CASSPGQGLERDTQYF. DNA of the CDR3: TGTGCCAGCAGCCCGGGACAGGGTTTGGAAAGAGATACGCAGTATTTT.

The chain couples TRBV19 to TRBJ2-1; D remains ambiguous. V lost 5 bases, J lost 5 bases, and 7 bases lay in between. Germline CDR1 LNHDA, CDR2 SQIVND (reference sequence). The CDR3 contains 12 residues. The CDR3 DNA reads as TGTGCCAGTAGTTATGACAACAATGAGCAGTTCTTC. Encoded protein: CASSYDNNEQFF.

V is TRBV30 and J is TRBJ1-1; 8 nucleotides align to TRBD1. CDR1 and CDR2 (germline): GTSNPN, SVGIG (reference sequence). This CDR3 region has 18 residues. V lost 0 bases to trimming and J lost 8 bases; unmatched junction nucleotides: 20. As DNA, the CDR3 is TGTGCCTGGAGTGTATTGGGATTAGGACAGGGAATAGGATGGGAAGCTTTCTTT. Encoded protein: CAWSVLGLGQGIGWEAFF.

The rearrangement joins TRBV6-5 to TRBJ1-2; D is unclear. CDR3 length: 14 amino acids. Germline V gives CDR1 MNHEY, CDR2 SVGAGI. Deletions cut 0 bases from V and 6 bases from J, with 11 bases between. The CDR3, as DNA: TGTGCCAGCAGTTACTCGGTCTGGGCGGATGGCTACACCTTC. Its translation is CASSYSVWADGYTF.

The chain uses TRBV6-4 and TRBJ2-5, with D perhaps TRBD2 (5 bases). The CDR3 is 15 residues long. In germline, CDR1 is MRHNA, CDR2 SNTAGT. The V end lost 2 bases, the J end lost 4 bases, and 14 bases lay between the germline ends. CDR3 sequence (DNA): TGTGCCAGCAGTGACCCGATAAGTGGGAGAGAGACCCAGTACTTC. Translated, it gives CASSDPISGRETQYF.

This clone has a handful of counts. The chain carries TRBV4-1 and TRBJ2-2; weak D call: TRBD1 (5 bases). Trimming left V 1 base short and J 6 bases short, with 12 bases between. This CDR3 region has 15 residues. Looked up from germline, CDR1 is MGHRA and CDR2 is YSYEKL. This CDR3 is CASSQAGFKSGELFF. The CDR3 coding sequence is TGCGCCAGCAGCCAAGCAGGGTTTAAGTCCGGGGAGCTGTTTTTT.

This chain uses TRBV15 with TRBJ1-6; 7 nucleotides agree with TRBD1. Losses at the gene ends were 4 bases for V and 10 bases for J; bases not matched to a gene: 7. The CDR3 spans 14 residues. Germline loops: CDR1 LNHNV, CDR2 YYDKDF (reference sequence). The CDR3 protein is CATSIRQGGSPLHF. In DNA, the CDR3 is TGTGCCACCAGCATCCGACAGGGAGGATCACCCCTCCACTTT.

V gene TRBV9 combines with J gene TRBJ2-2, with 7 bases fitting TRBD2. The germline V gene encodes CDR1 SGDLS and CDR2 YYNGEE. The CDR3 has 16 amino acids. V gave up 4 bases and J gave up 4 bases; unmatched junction bases: 10. This CDR3 reads CASSTPRWGGTGELFF. The DNA of the CDR3 is TGTGCCAGCAGCACACCCCGGTGGGGGGGCACCGGGGAGCTGTTTTTT.